These 28 T cell receptor beta chains were sequenced from one sample in a study of OX40 agonist ivuxolimab in advanced cancers. Measured with immunoSEQ multiplex PCR; TCRdb has only the in-frame clones, and not every one. This table holds 30,000 to 35,000 clones, around four fifths found once. The sample consisted of CD4+ or CD8+ T cells sorted from blood, taken in a trial of the OX40 agonist ivuxolimab. Receptors originate from an adult with an advanced solid tumor such as melanoma, head and neck, liver or kidney cancer.

V usage is TRBV2 and J usage is TRBJ2-7; D is perhaps TRBD1 (6 bases). The germline V gene has CDR1 SNHLY and CDR2 FYNNEI. V shed 10 bases and J shed 2 bases, with 12 bases lying between them. This CDR3 is built from 12 residues. The CDR3 spells CATSTGTYEQYF. The CDR3 nucleotides read TGTGCCACTTCGACAGGAACCTACGAGCAGTACTTC. Full variable domain (rest looked up from reference TRBV2 and TRBJ2-7): EPEVTQTPSHQVTQMGQEVILRCVPISNHLYFYWYRQILGQKVEFLVSFYNNEISEKSEIFDDQFSVERPDGSNFTLKIRSTKLEDSAMYFCATSTGTYEQYFGPGTRLTVT.

This clone showed up just once. The rearrangement uses TRBV6-6 and TRBJ1-1; D is uncertain. This CDR3 is built from 11 residues. CDR1 is MNHNY, CDR2 SVGAGI, per germline (reference sequence). V was shortened by 2 bases and J by 6 bases, with 4 bases between the two germline ends. The CDR3 DNA is TGTGCCAGCAGTTACAGTTCTGAAGCTTTCTTT. The encoded protein is CASSYSSEAFF.

The chain joins TRBV7-8 to TRBJ2-5; D possibly corresponds to TRBD1 (6 bases). The CDR3 length is 14 residues. V was cut by 5 bases and J by 7 bases, with 17 bases left in between. CDR1 is SGHVS, CDR2 FQNEAQ, per germline. CDR3 amino acids: CASSPRGQGRTQYF. CDR3 nucleotide sequence: TGTGCCAGCAGCCCCCGAGGGCAGGGGCGGACCCAGTACTTC.

The chain uses TRBV5-1 and TRBJ2-7; 8 bases line up with TRBD2. CDR1 is SGHRS, CDR2 YFSETQ, per germline. Trimming at V came to 3 bases and at J to 3 bases, leaving 2 bases not matched to a gene. The CDR3 consists of 13 residues. The CDR3 region is CASSYGTSYEQYF. CDR3 bases: TGCGCCAGCAGCTACGGGACTAGCTACGAGCAGTACTTC.

In nucleotides, the CDR3 is TGCGCCAGCAAACTTACTAGCGGGCTGAACGAGCAGTACTTC. This encodes CASKLTSGLNEQYF. The rearrangement uses TRBV5-1 and TRBJ2-7; 9 bases match TRBD2. The germline V gene has CDR1 SGHRS and CDR2 YFSETQ. The CDR3 runs to 14 residues. V lost 6 bases to trimming and J lost 5 bases; unmatched junction nucleotides: 9.

This rearrangement joins TRBV5-1 to TRBJ2-5; no clear D. The CDR3 length is 14 residues. Trimming cost V 4 bases and J 5 bases, with 15 bases left between them. Germline CDR1 SGHRS, CDR2 YFSETQ. Here the CDR3 DNA reads TGCGCCAGCAGCGTCGGCGTTATGTCGGAGACCCAGTACTTC. Translation: CASSVGVMSETQYF.

The gene calls are TRBV19 and TRBJ1-1, with D uncertain. This CDR3 spans 12 amino acids. CDR1 is LNHDA and CDR2 is SQIVND in the germline V gene (reference sequence). The ends were cut back, 4 bases at V and 1 base at J, with 4 bases in the middle. CDR3 coding DNA: TGTGCCAGTAGTAAGGGGAACACTGAAGCTTTCTTT. Encoded protein: CASSKGNTEAFF.

This sequence joins TRBV9 and TRBJ2-2; TRBD1 matches at 8 bases. This CDR3 has 17 residues. The germline CDR1 and CDR2 sequences are SGDLS and YYNGEE. J was trimmed by 7 bases and V by 0 bases; bases with no gene match: 11. CDR3 in amino acids: CASSVEPLGQGGGELFF. DNA of the CDR3: TGTGCCAGCAGCGTAGAGCCTCTCGGACAGGGCGGCGGGGAGCTGTTTTTT.

The CDR3, as DNA: TGTGCCAGCAGCTTCATGAGAGCGGAGGGGACAGATACGCAGTATTTT. This gives the protein CASSFMRAEGTDTQYF. This chain connects TRBV7-3 to TRBJ2-3, with D perhaps TRBD2 (6 bases). Germline V gives CDR1 SGHTA, CDR2 FQGTGA. The CDR3 has 16 amino acids. The V and J ends lost 3 bases and 3 bases respectively, with 16 bases between them.

This clone was seen just once. The chain uses TRBV28 and TRBJ1-4; possible D gene TRBD1, 5 bases. The CDR3 covers 14 residues. V lost 2 bases to trimming and J lost 4 bases, with 8 bases between them. The germline gives CDR1 MDHEN, CDR2 SYDVKM. The CDR3 DNA sequence: TGTGCCAGCAGTTTAAGGGACCGTAATGAAAAACTGTTTTTT. As protein: CASSLRDRNEKLFF.

This clone was seen more than once but under ten times. The rearrangement links TRBV2 to TRBJ1-5; 9 bases are shared with TRBD1. The J segment lost 6 bases and the V segment lost 8 bases, leaving 11 bases of the junction unmatched. Per the germline V gene, CDR1 is SNHLY and CDR2 is FYNNEI. This CDR3 has 15 residues. The CDR3: CASAWDREEGQPQHF. The CDR3 nucleotides are TGTGCCAGCGCCTGGGACAGGGAAGAGGGTCAGCCCCAGCATTTT.

This clone was picked up one time. J is TRBJ1-5 and V is TRBV7-2, with a tentative D call TRBD1 (6 bases). From germline, CDR1 is SGHTA and CDR2 FQGNSA. CDR3 size: 14 residues. The ends were cut back, 5 bases at V and 4 bases at J, with 12 bases in the middle. The CDR3 spells CASSLDSGNQPQHF. In nucleotides, the CDR3 is TGTGCCAGCAGCCTGGACAGTGGGAATCAGCCCCAGCATTTT.

The chain recombines TRBV27 with TRBJ2-7; TRBD2 matches at 8 bases. The CDR3 runs to 15 residues. V lost 3 bases, J lost 2 bases, and 6 bases stayed unmatched. Germline CDR1 reads MNHEY; CDR2 reads SMNVEV (reference sequence). The CDR3 nucleotides read TGTGCCAGCAGTTTTTCCGTAGCGGGGACCTACGAGCAGTACTTC. Amino acid sequence: CASSFSVAGTYEQYF.

In its sample, this clone was seen a few times. The V and J genes are TRBV12-5 and TRBJ2-7; TRBD2 is a possible D gene (7 bases). V was pared by 5 bases and J by 5 bases, with 13 bases between. The CDR3 has 13 amino acids. The germline CDR1 and CDR2 sequences are LGHNT and FRNRAP. This chain's CDR3 is CASGRDGGHEQYF. The CDR3 region has the DNA TGTGCTAGTGGTAGGGACGGGGGGCACGAGCAGTACTTC.

The chain has TRBV27 and TRBJ2-7; D gene uncertain. This CDR3 is 13 amino acids long. Looked up from germline, CDR1 is MNHEY and CDR2 is SMNVEV (reference sequence). Trimming shortened V by 5 bases and J by 3 bases, and 11 bases separated the two germline ends. CDR3 sequence (DNA): TGTGCCAGCAGTCCCCAGGAGCACTACGAGCAGTACTTC. It translates to CASSPQEHYEQYF.

The gene calls are TRBV28 and TRBJ2-7, with TRBD2 matching over 9 bases. This CDR3 has 15 amino acids. The germline V gene has CDR1 MDHEN and CDR2 SYDVKM. J was trimmed by 6 bases and V by 7 bases; bases with no gene match: 13. CDR3: CASTFSAGGHGEQYF. DNA for the CDR3: TGTGCCAGCACTTTTTCCGCGGGGGGGCATGGCGAGCAGTACTTC.

The rearrangement links TRBV13 to TRBJ2-3; 14 bases align to TRBD2. The V and J ends lost 3 bases and 7 bases, in that order; junction bases with no gene match: 9. The germline V gene encodes CDR1 PRHDT and CDR2 FYEKMQ (reference sequence). The length of the CDR3 is 17 residues. CDR3 sequence (DNA): TGTGCCAGCAGCTTTAAAGGACTAGCGGGAGGAGGTAATACGCAGTATTTT. It specifies CASSFKGLAGGGNTQYF.

This clone has only a few counts. The J gene is TRBJ1-4, the V gene TRBV10-3; 7 nucleotides align to TRBD1. There are 14 residues in the CDR3. V lost 6 bases to trimming and J lost 3 bases; unmatched junction nucleotides: 4. The germline V gene has CDR1 ENHRY and CDR2 SYGVKD. CDR3 DNA sequence: TGTGCCATCAGCCCGGGACAGTCTAATGAAAAACTGTTTTTT. Residues: CAISPGQSNEKLFF.

This sequence joins TRBV19 and TRBJ2-3; D unclear. The V and J ends lost 5 bases and 4 bases respectively, with 7 bases between them. Germline CDR1 is LNHDA and CDR2 is SQIVND (reference sequence). The CDR3 loop spans 12 amino acids. Here the CDR3 reads CASSRMADTQYF. The CDR3 nucleotides are TGTGCCAGTAGTCGGATGGCAGATACGCAGTATTTT.

This clone has more than one count but fewer than ten. The V gene is TRBV29-1, the J gene TRBJ2-2, with 8 nucleotides matching TRBD2. J was trimmed by 7 bases and V by 4 bases; bases with no gene match: 11. Per germline, CDR1 SQVTM and CDR2 ANQGSEA. The CDR3 spans 15 residues. CDR3 nucleotides: TGCAGCGTTGCGGGCGGCGGGGGGCAAAGCGGGGAGCTGTTTTTT. As protein: CSVAGGGGQSGELFF.

The CDR3 loop is CASSSMGTGQETQYF. As DNA, the CDR3 is TGTGCCAGCAGTTCGATGGGGACAGGGCAAGAGACCCAGTACTTC. This sequence joins TRBV6-5 and TRBJ2-5; 9 bases are shared with TRBD1. This CDR3 comprises 15 residues. Germline CDR1 reads MNHEY; CDR2 reads SVGAGI. V dropped 4 bases and J dropped 2; count of bases not matched to a gene: 5.

The chain recombines TRBV5-4 with TRBJ2-1; D gene uncertain. This CDR3 is built from 12 residues. Germline V CDR1 and CDR2: SGHNT, YYREEE (reference sequence). Trimming pared 2 bases from V and 7 bases from J, leaving 7 bases between. The CDR3 sequence: CASSLQTNEQFF. For the CDR3, the DNA is TGTGCCAGCAGCTTACAGACTAATGAGCAGTTCTTC.

The chain has TRBV7-8 and TRBJ2-5; D might be TRBD2 (6 bases). The tail of the sequence fits TRBJ2-7 better, so the J call may be wrong. In germline, CDR1 is SGHVS, CDR2 FQNEAQ. The CDR3 spans 13 residues. The CDR3 reads CASSLGGTYEQYF. For the CDR3, the DNA is TGTGCCAGCAGCTTGGGCGGGACCTACGAGCAGTACTTC.

The rearrangement links TRBV5-1 to TRBJ2-5, with TRBD2 matching 10 bases. The CDR3 consists of 14 residues. Trimming cost V 3 bases and J 3 bases; bases outside gene matches: 2. CDR1 is SGHRS and CDR2 is YFSETQ in the germline V gene. The CDR3 reads CASSSGTSEETQYF. The CDR3 DNA reads as TGCGCCAGCAGCTCGGGGACTAGCGAAGAGACCCAGTACTTC.

V is TRBV15 and J is TRBJ1-6; tentative D call: TRBD1 (5 bases). Germline V gives CDR1 LNHNV, CDR2 YYDKDF (reference sequence). V lost 0 bases, J lost 9 bases, and 15 bases lay in between. The CDR3 is 16 residues long. This chain's CDR3 is CATSREGTRGGSPLHF. The DNA for the CDR3 is TGTGCCACCAGCAGAGAGGGGACCCGGGGTGGTTCACCCCTCCACTTT.

The chain employs TRBV7-2 and TRBJ2-5; D is unclear. Between the trimmed V and J ends, which lost 2 bases and 5 bases, there was a span of 3 bases. Germline CDR1 is SGHTA and CDR2 is FQGNSA. CDR3 size: 11 residues. The CDR3 DNA sequence: TGTGCCAGCAGCTTATATGAGACCCAGTACTTC. Its protein is CASSLYETQYF.

This chain joins TRBV5-1 and TRBJ2-1; 12 bases match TRBD2. V gave up 0 bases and J gave up 3 bases; unmatched junction bases: 4. The germline gives CDR1 SGHRS, CDR2 YFSETQ. CDR3 length equals 17 residues. The CDR3 nucleotides are TGCGCCAGCAGCTTGGATGGACTAGCGGGAATCTACAATGAGCAGTTCTTC. This gives the protein CASSLDGLAGIYNEQFF.

The chain couples TRBV7-6 to TRBJ1-2; no definite D call. Germline-derived CDR1 and CDR2 are SGHVS and FNYEAQ. Trimming left V 5 bases short and J 5 bases short, with 18 bases between. The CDR3 is 15 amino acids. CDR3 loop: CASSPAPPTEYGYTF. CDR3 coding DNA: TGTGCCAGCAGCCCAGCCCCCCCGACGGAATATGGCTACACCTTC.